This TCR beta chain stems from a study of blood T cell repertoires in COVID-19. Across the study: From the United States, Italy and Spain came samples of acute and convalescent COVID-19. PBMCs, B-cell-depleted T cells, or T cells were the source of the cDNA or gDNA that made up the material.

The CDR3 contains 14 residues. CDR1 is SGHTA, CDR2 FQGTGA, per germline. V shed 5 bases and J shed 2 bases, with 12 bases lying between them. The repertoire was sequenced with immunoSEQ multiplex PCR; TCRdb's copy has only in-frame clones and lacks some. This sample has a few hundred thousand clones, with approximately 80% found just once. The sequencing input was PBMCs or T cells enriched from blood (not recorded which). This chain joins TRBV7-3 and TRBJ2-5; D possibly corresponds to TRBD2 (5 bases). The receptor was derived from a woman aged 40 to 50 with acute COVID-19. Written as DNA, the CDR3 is TGTGCCAGCAGCGCCCCGGGATTACAAGAGACCCAGTACTTC. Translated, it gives CASSAPGLQETQYF. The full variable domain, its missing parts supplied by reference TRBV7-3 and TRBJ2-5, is GAGVSQTPSNKVTEKGKYVELRCDPISGHTALYWYRQSLGQGPEFLIYFQGTGAADDSGLPNDRFFAVRPEGSVSTLKIQRTERGDSAVYLCASSAPGLQETQYFGPGTRLLVL.